A single sample is the source of the 28 T cell receptor beta chains below, sequenced in a study of T cell repertoires in aging, cancer and after chemotherapy. The template was genomic DNA from peripheral blood, not RNA. Rearranged V-D-J TRB sequences were amplified with a mixed TRB-A/B primer pool. One entry per CDR3 protein results from TCRdb running MiXCR on the multiplex PCR reads. The sample yields approximately 600 distinct CDR3 sequences, less than 30% seen once. The sequencing sample was made of blood. Source of these receptors: a human donor with a solid tumor.

Concerning this clonotype: It may be a read error: a sequence one base away is much more abundant. This rearrangement joins TRBV11-3 to TRBJ2-1; no firm D call. V dropped 4 bases and J dropped 5 bases, with 12 bases sitting between them. Germline-derived CDR1 and CDR2 are SGHNT and YENEEA. This CDR3 region has 14 residues. The CDR3 DNA reads TGTGCCAGCAGCTCCCGGTACACTCACAATGAGCAGTTCTTC. This encodes CASSSRYTHNEQFF.

Note on this clonotype: One base away lies a much larger clone, so this may be a sequencing read error. The V call is TRBV24-1, the J call TRBJ2-5; D ambiguous. Germline CDR1 KGHDR, CDR2 SFDVKD. V lost 3 bases and J 1 base, leaving 14 bases between the germline ends. The CDR3 spans 16 residues. The chain's CDR3 is CATSDPTNSLQETQYF. Here the CDR3 DNA reads TGTGCCACCAGTGATCCAACTAACAGCCTCCAAGAGACCCAGTACTTC.

This clonotype came up a few times. The chain carries TRBV28 and TRBJ2-1; no clear D gene. Germline V gives CDR1 MDHEN, CDR2 SYDVKM. V lost 8 bases and J 4 bases, leaving 21 bases between the germline ends. The CDR3 is 16 amino acids. The CDR3: CASHSPAGTPYNEQFF. As DNA, the CDR3 is TGTGCCAGCCATAGCCCGGCTGGTACTCCTTACAATGAGCAGTTCTTC.

V and J are TRBV20-1 and TRBJ1-1; TRBD1 matches 10 bases. V dropped 3 bases and J dropped 3; count of bases not matched to a gene: 7. This CDR3 contains 15 residues. Germline lookup yields CDR1 DFQATT and CDR2 SNEGSKA (reference sequence). The CDR3 reads CSARETGGSDTEAFF. CDR3 in DNA: TGCAGTGCTAGGGAGACAGGGGGCTCTGACACTGAAGCTTTCTTT.

Note on this clonotype: The junction and the germline gene differ at one end; a read error may be behind it. This sequence joins TRBV30 and TRBJ2-5; D is tentatively TRBD1 or TRBD2 (7 bases each). Looked up from germline, CDR1 is GTSNPN and CDR2 is SVGIG (reference sequence). This CDR3 has 13 amino acids. Written as DNA, the CDR3 is TGTGCCTGGAGTCAGGGGGGGCAAAACACCTTGTACTTT. Protein product: CAWSQGGQNTLYF.

The chain carries TRBV5-4 and TRBJ2-5; D assignment may be TRBD1 or TRBD2 (5 bases each). CDR3 length: 14 amino acids. CDR1 is SGHNT, CDR2 YYREEE, per germline (reference sequence). Trimming took 3 bases from V and 1 from J, leaving 10 bases between them. The CDR3 here is CASSYPGSQETQYF. The CDR3 DNA follows: TGTGCCAGCAGCTACCCAGGGAGCCAAGAGACCCAGTACTTC.

This clonotype was found a few times. The chain employs TRBV20-1 and TRBJ2-7; 8 bases align to TRBD1. The ends lost 3 bases at V and 2 bases at J; junction bases unmatched: 9. The CDR3 runs 15 residues. Germline lookup yields CDR1 DFQATT and CDR2 SNEGSKA (reference sequence). CDR3 region: CSARERTGKAYEQYF. In DNA, the CDR3 is TGCAGTGCTAGGGAAAGGACAGGGAAGGCCTACGAGCAGTACTTC.

This clonotype was observed a few times. V is TRBV20-1 and J is TRBJ2-1; the D gene is possibly TRBD2 (5 bases). Trimming shortened V by 0 bases and J by 6 bases, and 18 bases separated the two germline ends. Germline CDR1 is DFQATT and CDR2 is SNEGSKA (reference sequence). This CDR3 comprises 16 residues. CDR3 residues: CSARDSRTPTRNEQFF. As DNA, the CDR3 is TGCAGTGCTAGAGATTCCCGGACTCCTACACGCAATGAGCAGTTCTTC.

This clonotype is large. The rearrangement links TRBV12-3 or TRBV12-4 to TRBJ2-1, with TRBD1 matching 10 bases. V was pared by 1 base and J by 1 base, with 16 bases of the junction left unmatched. The CDR3 loop spans 21 amino acids. In DNA, the CDR3 is TGTGCCAGCAGTTTAGGGTTCGGGGACAGGGGCTTCATGGGGTCCTACAATGAGCAGTTCTTC. The encoded protein is CASSLGFGDRGFMGSYNEQFF.

The chain recombines TRBV15 with TRBJ1-6; possible D gene TRBD1, 6 bases. CDR3 length: 15 residues. Trimming removed 0 bases from V and 4 bases from J, with 7 bases in between. Germline CDR1 LNHNV, CDR2 YYDKDF (reference sequence). The chain's CDR3 is CATSRDRGYNSPLHF. The CDR3 region has the DNA TGTGCCACCAGCAGAGATAGGGGGTATAATTCACCCCTCCACTTT.

This clonotype is termed large. This rearrangement joins TRBV6-6 to TRBJ2-1; D gene uncertain. Germline lookup yields CDR1 MNHNY and CDR2 SVGAGI (reference sequence). Trimming removed 0 bases from V and 8 bases from J, with 17 bases in between. This CDR3 is 16 amino acids long. In nucleotides, the CDR3 is TGTGCCAGCAGTTACTCGAGAGGTAGGGCTGTGGATGAGCAGTTCTTC. Its translation: CASSYSRGRAVDEQFF.

Notes on this clonotype: A junction end diverges from the germline sequence, so it may reflect a read error. The chain has TRBV20-1 and TRBJ2-1; D is unclear. This CDR3 has 12 residues. Germline V gene sequence: CDR1 DFQATT, CDR2 SNEGSKA (reference sequence). The CDR3 here is CSAKGSYNKQFF. The CDR3 DNA is TGCAGTGCTAAGGGCTCCTACAATAAGCAGTTCTTC.

This clonotype counts as medium-sized. The gene calls are TRBV24-1 and TRBJ2-1, with D perhaps TRBD2 (6 bases). The CDR3 is made up of 17 amino acids. Germline-derived CDR1 and CDR2 are KGHDR and SFDVKD. Trimming removed 4 bases at V and 8 bases at J, with 23 bases between. The CDR3 sequence is CATSEGLWGGPRDEQFF. The DNA of the CDR3 is TGTGCCACCAGTGAGGGTCTTTGGGGAGGACCGCGGGATGAGCAGTTCTTC.

This clonotype has just one count. The gene calls are TRBV28 and TRBJ1-2; possibly TRBD1 for D (5 bases). Germline values: CDR1 MDHEN, CDR2 SYDVKM. V lost 5 bases and J 0 bases, leaving 13 bases between the germline ends. The CDR3 spans 15 residues. The CDR3 bases are TGTGCCAGCAGTGCGGGACGTCTAGCTAACTATGGCTACACCTTC. It specifies CASSAGRLANYGYTF.

In its sample, this clonotype ranks as large. The genes are TRBV15 and TRBJ2-3, with D possibly matching TRBD1 (5 bases). This CDR3 has 14 residues. With 8 bases removed from V and 4 bases from J, the gap between germline ends came to 16 bases. Germline loops: CDR1 LNHNV, CDR2 YYDKDF (reference sequence). CDR3 DNA: TGTGCCACCGGGGCTCGTCTGTCGTCAGATACGCAGTATTTT. Translated, it gives CATGARLSSDTQYF.

J is TRBJ2-3 and V is TRBV20-1, with TRBD2 matching 11 bases. CDR3 size: 14 residues. CDR1 DFQATT and CDR2 SNEGSKA come from the germline V gene (reference sequence). Losses at the gene ends were 5 bases for V and 3 bases for J; bases not matched to a gene: 4. The CDR3 loop reads CSAGTSGRTDTQYF. CDR3 coding DNA: TGCAGTGCTGGAACTAGCGGGAGAACAGATACGCAGTATTTT.

This clonotype ranks as medium-sized. The chain uses TRBV7-2 and TRBJ2-7, with 11 bases fitting TRBD1. CDR1 and CDR2 (germline): SGHTA, FQGNSA. The CDR3 has 15 residues. V dropped 3 bases and J dropped 4; count of bases not matched to a gene: 5. CDR3 nucleotides: TGTGCCAGCAGCTTTGGACAGGGGGCTGGGTACGAGCAGTACTTC. It translates to CASSFGQGAGYEQYF.

By share, this clonotype counts as large. The chain carries TRBV6-2 or TRBV6-3 and TRBJ2-5, with 8 bases lining up with TRBD2. The trim removed 2 bases at V and 5 bases at J, leaving 10 bases unmatched. The germline gives CDR1 MNHEY, CDR2 SVGEGT. The length of the CDR3 is 16 residues. Written as DNA, the CDR3 is TGTGCCAGCAGTTACGGGGCCAGCGGGAGCAGGGAGACCCAGTACTTC. This encodes CASSYGASGSRETQYF.

The chain combines TRBV7-2 with TRBJ2-7; no reliable D call. V lost 5 bases to trimming and J lost 0 bases, with 8 bases between them. This CDR3 contains 13 residues. CDR1 and CDR2 (germline): SGHTA, FQGNSA. CDR3 in DNA: TGTGCCAGCAGCCATAGATTCTCCTACGAGCAGTACTTC. Its protein product is CASSHRFSYEQYF.

This chain joins TRBV12-3 or TRBV12-4 and TRBJ2-3, with 7 bases matching TRBD2. Losses at the gene ends were 1 base for V and 2 bases for J; bases not matched to a gene: 6. The CDR3 spans 16 residues. The CDR3 coding sequence is TGTGCCAGCAGTTTAGGGGCTAGCGGAAACACAGATACGCAGTATTTT. Translating gives CASSLGASGNTDTQYF.

This clonotype is large by share. This chain connects TRBV10-3 to TRBJ2-6; the D gene could be TRBD1 or TRBD2 (5 bases each). The CDR3 contains 18 residues. Trimming shortened V by 0 bases and J by 2 bases, and 14 bases separated the two germline ends. CDR1 ENHRY and CDR2 SYGVKD come from the germline V gene. The CDR3 coding sequence is TGTGCCATCAGTGAGTCTCAGAGGGCAGGGACTGGGGCCAACGTCCTGACTTTC. This codes for CAISESQRAGTGANVLTF.

This clonotype qualifies as large. The V and J genes are TRBV6-2 or TRBV6-3 and TRBJ2-2; 10 nucleotides align to TRBD2. This CDR3 spans 19 amino acids. Germline V lookup: CDR1 MNHEY, CDR2 SVGEGT. The V segment lost 1 base and the J segment 4 bases; nucleotides outside the gene matches: 12. The CDR3 loop reads CASSYLSGRASRGTGELFF. The CDR3 coding sequence is TGTGCCAGCAGTTACTTGAGCGGGAGGGCTAGTCGGGGCACCGGGGAGCTGTTTTTT.

This clonotype is deemed large. V gene TRBV15 combines with J gene TRBJ2-6; the D is unclear. Germline CDR1 reads LNHNV; CDR2 reads YYDKDF (reference sequence). The V end lost 0 bases, the J end lost 0 bases, and 9 bases lay between the germline ends. CDR3 length equals 17 residues. CDR3 residues: CATSRDHPGSGANVLTF. CDR3 in DNA: TGTGCCACCAGCAGAGATCATCCGGGCTCTGGGGCCAACGTCCTGACTTTC.

By sample share, this clonotype is large. The chain combines TRBV6-5 with TRBJ1-2; the match to TRBD1 covers 8 bases. The CDR3 is made up of 14 amino acids. Looked up from germline, CDR1 is MNHEY and CDR2 is SVGAGI. V was clipped by 6 bases and J by 8 bases; unmatched bases: 11. In DNA form, the CDR3 reads TGTGCCAGCAGCTCGGACAGGGTGTGGGGGGGCTACACCTTC. Its translation: CASSSDRVWGGYTF.

In this sample, this clonotype is medium-sized. V and J are TRBV7-2 and TRBJ2-2; unclear D gene. Trimming stripped 1 base from V and 3 bases from J, with 12 bases between. The CDR3 extends over 16 amino acids. Looked up from germline, CDR1 is SGHTA and CDR2 is FQGNSA. CDR3 sequence reads: CASSLGLGTYTGELFF. DNA of the CDR3: TGTGCCAGCAGCTTAGGTTTGGGCACTTACACCGGGGAGCTGTTTTTT.

This chain joins TRBV20-1 and TRBJ2-7, with TRBD1 matching 8 bases. This CDR3 spans 12 amino acids. Germline assignment: CDR1 DFQATT and CDR2 SNEGSKA (reference sequence). V lost 3 bases to trimming and J lost 7 bases; unmatched junction nucleotides: 5. This CDR3 reads CSARGQAREQYF. The CDR3 DNA sequence: TGCAGTGCTAGGGGACAGGCCAGGGAGCAGTACTTC.

By share of the sample, this clonotype is large (0.1 to 1%). The CDR3 nucleotides read TGTGCCAGCAGTGGACTGCCTATTACCTACGAGCAGTACTTC. Translated: CASSGLPITYEQYF. The chain couples TRBV6-6 to TRBJ2-7, with D possibly being TRBD2 (5 bases). With 5 bases removed from V and 2 bases from J, the gap between germline ends came to 13 bases. The CDR3 loop spans 14 amino acids. The germline CDR1 and CDR2 sequences are MNHNY and SVGAGI (reference sequence).

This chain uses TRBV4-3 with TRBJ1-4, with TRBD1 identical over 10 bases. The trim removed 2 bases at V and 6 bases at J, leaving 9 bases unmatched. Germline CDR1 and CDR2: LGHNA and YSLEER. This CDR3 contains 17 residues. CDR3 loop: CASSQSPEGTGDEKLFF. The DNA for the CDR3 is TGCGCCAGCAGCCAATCCCCAGAGGGGACAGGGGATGAAAAACTGTTTTTT.